Reported below is one T cell receptor beta chain. This entry is derived from a study of T cell changes during pregnancy in multiple sclerosis. Germline V gene data show CDR1 as LNHDA and CDR2 as SQIVND (reference sequence). Unmatched junction bases numbered 6, after V lost 5 bases and J lost 5 bases. This CDR3 contains 14 residues. TCRdb keeps only in-frame clones here, not all; method: immunoSEQ multiplex PCR. The sample includes around 49,000 clones, around 90% of them seen just once. The sequences come from peripheral blood, collected after pregnancy. The receptor's source is a female donor in good health, enrolled as a control in a pregnancy study. This sequence joins TRBV19 and TRBJ1-1; 9 bases match TRBD1. The CDR3 DNA follows: TGTGCCAGTAGTGACAGGGGGGGAAAAACTGAAGCTTTCTTT. Its translation is CASSDRGGKTEAFF.